This is a list of T cell receptor beta chains from one sample in a study of T cells in localized non-small cell lung cancer. The table came from immunoSEQ multiplex PCR; TCRdb's copy has only in-frame clones and leaves some out. Altogether about 41,000 clones are present, around 87% being singletons, with the ten largest covering 7.1%. The input for sequencing was peripheral blood, taken before any cancer treatment. The source is a woman aged 18 to 50 with stage III lung adenocarcinoma. The CDR3 runs from the conserved cysteine through the conserved F or W. The D gene is left open where the match is weak. Expanded clones are given a class, and other clones once, few, many or no size at all.

TRBV29-1,NA,NA,TRBJ2-5,TGCAGCGCCGACAAGACAGGCGGAGAGACCCAGTACTTC,CSADKTGGETQYF
TRBV19,NA,NA,TRBJ2-7,TGTGCCAGTAGGCCGGGACCGAGCCCCTACGAGCAGTACTTC,CASRPGPSPYEQYF
TRBV6-1,NA,NA,TRBJ1-5,TGTGCCAGCAGCCTGGAGGGGATGCGAGGCCAGCCCCAGCATTTT,CASSLEGMRGQPQHF
TRBV12-5,NA,NA,TRBJ2-2,TGTGCTAGTGGTTTGCTGCCGGGGGGAACAGGGACCGGGGAGCTGTTTTTT,CASGLLPGGTGTGELFF
TRBV5-1,NA,NA,TRBJ2-1,TGCGCCAGCAGCTTGGACGGGACGGGGATAGTGCGTTCGTTCTTC,CASSLDGTGIVRSFF
TRBV27,NA,NA,TRBJ1-4,TGTGCCAGCAGTTCGGTGCAGAATAATGAAAAACTGTTTTTT,CASSSVQNNEKLFF
TRBV5-8,NA,NA,TRBJ2-5,TGTGCCAGCGGCCCCCGACTGGGGGAGACCCAGTACTTC,CASGPRLGETQYF
TRBV1,NA,NA,TRBJ1-3,TGCACCAGCAGCCAAGTTCCGGTGAACTCTGGAAACACCATATATTTT,CTSSQVPVNSGNTIYF
TRBV5-1,NA,NA,TRBJ1-3,TGCGCCAGCAGCTTGACCTTCTCTGGAAACACCATATATTTT,CASSLTFSGNTIYF
TRBV4-1,NA,NA,TRBJ2-3,TGCGCCAGCAGCCAAAGAGCGGCCACAGATACGCAGTATTTT,CASSQRAATDTQYF
TRBV19,NA,NA,TRBJ2-2,TGTGCCAGTAGTGCCCAGGGAGGCACCGGGGAGCTGTTTTTT,CASSAQGGTGELFF
TRBV14,few,NA,TRBJ1-3,TGTGCCAGCAGCCAAAACTCTGGAAACACCATATATTTT,CASSQNSGNTIYF
TRBV7-3,NA,TRBD1,TRBJ2-1,TGTGCCAGCAGCTCCGACAGGGTTTCCCAAACTTTGTTCTTC,CASSSDRVSQTLFF
TRBV6-6,NA,NA,TRBJ2-1,TGTGCCAGCAGTTACGGTAGGAACAATGAGCAGTTCTTC,CASSYGRNNEQFF
TRBV5-6,NA,TRBD1,TRBJ1-4,TGTGCCAGCAGCTTGGGGAGGGACAGGGTTCGTGAAAAACTGTTTTTT,CASSLGRDRVREKLFF
TRBV28,few,NA,TRBJ2-7,TGTGCCAGCAGGACCTCTGGCCGCCACGAGCAGTACTTC,CASRTSGRHEQYF